These 7 T cell receptor beta chains were all obtained from the same sample, sequenced in a study of blood T cells in healthy people across ages. Primers used in a second PCR of roughly 7 to 12 cycles were a sample-barcoded 5' primer and a J-beta primer mix. Via MiXCR, TCRdb re-called the 5' RACE reads, giving one row per CDR3 protein. Among roughly 1,100,000 distinct CDR3 sequences, about 23% were seen once, and the ten largest hold around 0.75%. This sample also belongs to another study, concerning T cells of mothers and their children.

Sequences were obtained from blood. The receptors were sampled from a girl under 10 years old in good health.

About this clonotype: An end of the junction does not agree with germline; a read error may underlie this. The chain carries TRBV5-6 and TRBJ2-5, with 9 nucleotides matching TRBD2. The germline V gene encodes CDR1 SGHDT and CDR2 YYEEEE. CDR3 size: 16 residues. The CDR3, as DNA: TGTGCCAGCAGCTTAAGTGTAGCGGGAGCTCGGGAGACCCAGCACTTC. It specifies CASSLSVAGARETQHF.

This chain links TRBV10-3 with TRBJ2-1, with a tentative D call TRBD1 (6 bases). With 6 bases removed from V and 7 bases from J, the gap between germline ends came to 13 bases. This CDR3 region has 13 residues. CDR1 ENHRY and CDR2 SYGVKD come from the germline V gene. The CDR3 region is CAIRLDRSNEQFF. The CDR3 coding sequence is TGTGCCATCAGGTTAGACAGGTCTAATGAGCAGTTCTTC.

The table lists this clonotype with a few counts. One end of the junction varies from germline; a read error may be responsible. This rearrangement joins TRBV12-5 to TRBJ2-3, with 7 bases fitting TRBD2. Germline loops: CDR1 LGHNT, CDR2 FRNRAP. The CDR3 consists of 14 residues. In DNA, the CDR3 is TGTGCTAGTGGTTTTTCGGGGGGTTCAGATACGCAGTACTTT. Its translation is CASGFSGGSDTQYF.

This rearrangement joins TRBV12-5 to TRBJ2-2; a possible D gene is TRBD2 (6 bases). The CDR3 sequence is 15 residues long. Germline V CDR1 and CDR2: LGHNT, FRNRAP. Trimming took off 3 bases at V and 1 base at J, with 9 bases between the two ends. The CDR3 nucleotides read TGTGCTAGTGGTTTACCGGGAGAGAACACCGGGGAGCTGTTTTTT. Its protein is CASGLPGENTGELFF.

A few counts support this clonotype. V is TRBV11-2 and J is TRBJ2-7; maybe TRBD2 (6 bases). The CDR3 runs 19 residues. The germline gives CDR1 SGHAT, CDR2 FQNNGV. Trimming pared 5 bases from V and 2 bases from J, leaving 28 bases between. For the CDR3, the DNA is TGTGCCAGCAGCCCCGGGACTTTCTACCCCGAGACGATCCCCTACGAGCAGTACTTC. Translation gives CASSPGTFYPETIPYEQYF.

This clonotype was seen just once. The chain is built from TRBV15 and TRBJ2-1, with a possible D match to TRBD1 (5 bases). The end of the DNA aligns better with TRBJ2-7, so the J call may be wrong. CDR3 length: 14 residues. Germline CDR1 LNHNV, CDR2 YYDKDF (reference sequence). The CDR3 reads CATSEQDRPYEQYF. The DNA of the CDR3 is TGTGCCACCAGCGAACAGGATCGCCCCTACGAGCAGTACTTC.

The chain links TRBV12-3 or TRBV12-4 to TRBJ2-7; 9 bases are shared with TRBD1. The CDR3 consists of 17 residues. Unmatched junction bases numbered 11, after V lost 1 base and J lost 4 bases. CDR3 in DNA: TGTGCCAGCAGTTTAGGCCTAAGGGGACAGGGTACTTACGAGCAGTACTTC. This gives the protein CASSLGLRGQGTYEQYF.